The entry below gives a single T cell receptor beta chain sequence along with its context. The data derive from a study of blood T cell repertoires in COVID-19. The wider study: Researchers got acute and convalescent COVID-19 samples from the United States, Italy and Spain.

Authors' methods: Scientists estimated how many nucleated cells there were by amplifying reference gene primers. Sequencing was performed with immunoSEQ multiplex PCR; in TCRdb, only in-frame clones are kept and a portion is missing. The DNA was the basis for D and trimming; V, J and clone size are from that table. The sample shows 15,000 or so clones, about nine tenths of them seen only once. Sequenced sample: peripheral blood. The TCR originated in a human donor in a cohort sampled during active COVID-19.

CDR3 sequence: CATRSTGDTGELFF. CDR3 sequence (DNA): TGTGCCACCAGGTCAACGGGAGACACCGGGGAGCTGTTTTTT. The rearrangement joins TRBV24-1 to TRBJ2-2, with a tentative D call TRBD2 (6 bases). Trimming shortened V by 7 bases and J by 3 bases, and 11 bases separated the two germline ends. The CDR3 is made up of 14 amino acids. CDR1 KGHDR and CDR2 SFDVKD come from the germline V gene.